This T cell receptor beta chain was obtained from a study of cytomegalovirus exposure and HLA in healthy donors. Study findings and constraints: Later analysis showed TCR association rates varying by HLA locus, highest for DRB1 and lowest for HLA-C. With later analysis, a missense DCLRE1C variant became linked to TCR beta V- and J-gene trimming.

Researchers ran the PCR with 60 Vbeta and 13 Jbeta primers. Per the study methods: In a later analysis, the count reached some 73 million unique TCR beta chains, with around 10 million shared. Sequenced by immunoSEQ multiplex PCR; TCRdb stores in-frame clones only, minus some. V and J calls and clone size are given by that table; D and trimming were obtained from the DNA. Found here are about 100,000 clones, 79% of them singletons; the top ten hold about 4%. The CDR3 totals 14 residues. This clone was counted only a few times. Its specificity is unknown. At one end, the junction sequence differs from germline, possibly due to a read error.

The sequence was obtained from a woman between 35 and 50 years old in good health and CMV-seronegative. The source material was PBMCs. The rearrangement links TRBV23-1 to TRBJ1-5; D gene ambiguous. TRBV23-1 is noted as an ORF with a role that remains uncertain. Here the CDR3 reads CASEADYSNQPQNF. In nucleotides, the CDR3 is TGCGCCTCAGAGGCAGACTATAGCAATCAGCCCCAGAATTTT.